These 6 T cell receptor beta chains share one sample of origin, sequenced in a study of response to subunit inactivated influenza vaccine. One entry per CDR3 protein, called by TCRdb with MiXCR from the RT-PCR reads. The table lists 250,000 to 350,000 distinct CDR3 sequences, 20% to 25% of them singletons, with about a tenth in the top ten. The source material was PBMCs from blood, sampled around 22 months after vaccination. These receptors were obtained from a man aged 45 to 70 who received an inactivated influenza vaccine.

The chain combines TRBV6-5 with TRBJ2-3, with D perhaps TRBD2 (5 bases). Germline values: CDR1 MNHEY, CDR2 SVGAGI. The CDR3 runs to 15 residues. The V end lost 0 bases, the J end lost 4 bases, and 11 bases lay between the germline ends. The CDR3 coding sequence is TGTGCCAGCAGTTACTCCGGCCTAGCCTCAGATACGCAGTATTTT. This translates into CASSYSGLASDTQYF.

This clonotype has more than one count but fewer than ten. The chain carries TRBV6-1 and TRBJ1-2; 7 nucleotides align to TRBD1. Germline loops: CDR1 MNHNS, CDR2 SASEGT. This CDR3 has 13 residues. With V trimmed by 3 bases and J by 5 bases, 3 bases remained unmatched. In nucleotides, the CDR3 is TGTGCCAGCAGTGACCCGGGACAGTATGGCTACACCTTC. Translation gives CASSDPGQYGYTF.

This clonotype occurred many times. This CDR3 reads CSASYLGQGAFTDTQYF. The CDR3 DNA sequence: TGCAGTGCTAGTTATTTAGGACAGGGGGCTTTTACAGATACGCAGTATTTT. The rearrangement uses TRBV20-1 and TRBJ2-3, with 11 nucleotides matching TRBD1. Looked up from germline, CDR1 is DFQATT and CDR2 is SNEGSKA (reference sequence). The J segment lost 3 bases and the V segment lost 3 bases, leaving 11 bases of the junction unmatched. CDR3 length: 17 residues.

This chain joins TRBV24-1 and TRBJ1-1, with D maybe TRBD1 (6 bases). V lost 3 bases to trimming and J lost 8 bases, with 12 bases between them. Germline V CDR1 and CDR2: KGHDR, SFDVKD. The CDR3 length is 13 residues. CDR3 loop: CATSDNTGLEAFF. CDR3 in DNA: TGTGCCACCAGTGATAACACAGGGTTGGAAGCTTTCTTT.

This clonotype was counted a few times. The V gene is TRBV20-1, the J gene TRBJ1-5; D call uncertain. V shed 1 base and J shed 2 bases, with 12 bases lying between them. The CDR3 contains 15 residues. Germline CDR1 is DFQATT and CDR2 is SNEGSKA (reference sequence). The CDR3 sequence: CSARVAPGGNQPQHF. As DNA, the CDR3 is TGCAGTGCTAGAGTGGCCCCCGGGGGCAATCAGCCCCAGCATTTT.

This clonotype showed up just a few times. J is TRBJ2-1 and V is TRBV7-3; 11 bases agree with TRBD1. This CDR3 spans 15 amino acids. Germline V lookup: CDR1 SGHTA, CDR2 FQGTGA. Trimming at V came to 5 bases and at J to 7 bases, leaving 7 bases not matched to a gene. CDR3 amino acids: CASSPRTGGLNEQFF. The CDR3 nucleotides are TGTGCCAGCAGCCCACGGACAGGGGGCTTGAATGAGCAGTTCTTC.